This entry is about one T cell receptor (beta chain). Between the trimmed V and J ends, which lost 1 base and 2 bases, there was a span of 18 bases. CDR3 size: 17 residues. The germline V gene encodes CDR1 SGHTA and CDR2 FQGNSA. Using immunoSEQ multiplex PCR, the repertoire was profiled, and TCRdb retains in-frame clones only, with some absent. Here the sample spans 15,000 to 20,000 clones, just under 80% being singletons. This sample was taken from a study of tumour-infiltrating T cells in Burkitt lymphoma. In the study overall: Survival, overall and progression-free, tracked with productive clonality.

Sequenced material: tumor tissue. The V and J genes are TRBV7-2 and TRBJ2-7; tentative D call: TRBD2 (5 bases). The TCR sequence derives from a human donor with diffuse large B-cell lymphoma. CDR3 DNA sequence: TGTGCCAGCAGCTTAGTTCTAATGAGGGATACCACCTACGAGCAGTACTTC. It specifies CASSLVLMRDTTYEQYF.